The TCR beta chain described here comes from a study of shared clonotypes between healthy human individuals. Study information: Aged between 18 and 49, the donors were two women and a few men. Donors had three CD4 naive, three CD4 memory, two CD8 naive and one CD8 memory plate apiece.

Germline CDR1 reads SGDLS; CDR2 reads YYNGEE. The germline V and J ends were trimmed by 3 bases and 2 bases, with 10 bases remaining between them. This CDR3 spans 14 amino acids. CD45RO negativity and positive selection for CCR7 defined naive CD8 cells, a population that excluded terminally differentiated effector memory CD45RA+ cells. Method: immunoSEQ multiplex PCR; TCRdb's copy keeps in-frame clones and lacks some. Among some 2,000,000 clones, roughly 95% were seen once, and the ten largest hold around 1.1%. Specimen: naive CD8+ T cells sorted from blood. This chain joins TRBV9 and TRBJ2-3; D is undetermined. The receptor was derived from a man younger than 35 in good health. CDR3 residues: CASSGGPVTDTQYF. The CDR3, as DNA: TGTGCCAGCAGCGGAGGACCGGTCACAGATACGCAGTATTTT.